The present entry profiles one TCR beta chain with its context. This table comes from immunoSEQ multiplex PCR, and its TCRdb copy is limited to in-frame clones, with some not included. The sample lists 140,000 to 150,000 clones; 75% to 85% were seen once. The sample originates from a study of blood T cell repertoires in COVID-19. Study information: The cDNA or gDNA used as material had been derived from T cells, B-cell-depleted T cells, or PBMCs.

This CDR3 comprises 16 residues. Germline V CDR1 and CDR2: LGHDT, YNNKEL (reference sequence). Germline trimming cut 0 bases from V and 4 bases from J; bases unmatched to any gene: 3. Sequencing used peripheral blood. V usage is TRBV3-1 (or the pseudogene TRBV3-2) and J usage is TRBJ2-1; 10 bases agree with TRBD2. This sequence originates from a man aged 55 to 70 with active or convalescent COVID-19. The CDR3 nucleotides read TGTGCCAGCAGCCAAGATGCGACTAGCGGGTACAATGAGCAGTTCTTC. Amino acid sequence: CASSQDATSGYNEQFF.